This T cell receptor beta chain was recovered during a study of T cell responses to AZD1222 COVID-19 vaccine. Points from the study as a whole: None of the repertoires were sampled until the peak T cell response had passed. In a largely white British group with more females than males, clonal diversity was possibly underestimated. Baseline seropositives among AZD1222 recipients totaled only five or six.

Per the germline V gene, CDR1 is GTSNPN and CDR2 is SVGIG (reference sequence). This CDR3 has 14 amino acids. V was shortened by 0 bases and J by 1 base, with 10 bases between the two germline ends. This clone has only one observation. The antigen is not known. Method: immunoSEQ multiplex PCR; TCRdb's copy keeps in-frame clones and lacks some. The sample includes approximately 94,000 clones, around 87% seen only once; the top ten take roughly 4.2%. Specimen: peripheral blood, collected on day 0 of MenACWY control vaccination. The chain couples TRBV30 to TRBJ2-7, with D possibly matching TRBD2 (6 bases). This receptor was identified in an adult in good health. CDR3 residues: CAWSVNSGSYEQYF. The CDR3 nucleotides read TGTGCCTGGAGTGTAAATAGCGGTTCCTACGAGCAGTACTTC.